This passage covers 23 T cell receptor beta chains from one sample sequenced in a study of beta chain features in type 1 diabetes. Overall study results and limits: Shortening of TCRB CDR3s, moderate but significant, appeared in all four CD4+ subsets of Type 1 diabetes patients.

Expressed TCRB transcripts were sequenced after all isolated RNA was converted to cDNA. Assay used: immunoSEQ multiplex PCR; TCRdb lists only in-frame clones, some missing. In the table there are around 170,000 clones, around 9% of which are singletons. For these receptors, no antigen is known. Input material: central memory CD4+ T cells from blood. The receptors come from a woman in her twenties or thirties with type 1 diabetes.

The chain has TRBV11-1 and TRBJ2-3; D uncertain. V lost 2 bases and J lost 2, with 8 bases in between. CDR1 is SGHAT, CDR2 FQDESV, per germline (reference sequence). This CDR3 spans 14 amino acids. The CDR3 bases are TGTGCCAGCAGCTTACGTCAGAACACAGATACGCAGTATTTT. Translated: CASSLRQNTDTQYF.

V is TRBV6-6 and J is TRBJ1-4, with 10 bases matching TRBD1. After removal of 6 bases from V and 5 bases from J, the junction contained 6 bases not matched to a gene. The CDR3 extends over 15 amino acids. Germline V gene lookup returns CDR1 MNHNY and CDR2 SVGAGI (reference sequence). As DNA, the CDR3 is TGTGCCAGCAGACTCCCGGGACAGGGGAATGAAAAACTGTTTTTT. Translated: CASRLPGQGNEKLFF.

The CDR3 DNA is TGTGCCACCAGCAGCCGGACTATTCTTGCGAACACCGGGGAGCTGTTTTTT. Residues: CATSSRTILANTGELFF. V usage is TRBV15 and J usage is TRBJ2-2, with D possibly matching TRBD2 (6 bases). CDR1 is LNHNV, CDR2 YYDKDF, per germline (reference sequence). CDR3 length: 17 residues. Trimming stripped 3 bases from V and 0 bases from J, with 14 bases between.

The rearrangement uses TRBV19 and TRBJ2-2; 8 bases are shared with TRBD1. Germline lookup yields CDR1 LNHDA and CDR2 SQIVND (reference sequence). The CDR3 is 15 residues long. Trimming removed 6 bases from V and 6 bases from J; junction bases left unmatched: 9. Here the CDR3 reads CASRHTGGGAGELFF. CDR3 nucleotide sequence: TGTGCCAGTAGACACACAGGGGGTGGGGCCGGGGAGCTGTTTTTT.

The sample holds a few counts of this clone. CDR3 loop: CAWSPRTGPVEKLFF. CDR3 DNA sequence: TGTGCCTGGAGTCCGAGGACAGGGCCCGTTGAAAAACTGTTTTTT. The V call is TRBV30, the J call TRBJ1-4; 8 nucleotides agree with TRBD1. Germline CDR1 GTSNPN, CDR2 SVGIG (reference sequence). V dropped 2 bases and J dropped 7; count of bases not matched to a gene: 9. The length of the CDR3 is 15 residues.

The genes are TRBV6-5 and TRBJ2-4, with 11 bases identical to TRBD2. Per germline, CDR1 MNHEY and CDR2 SVGAGI. The length of the CDR3 is 14 residues. J lost 5 bases, V lost 6 bases, and 3 bases had no gene match. For the CDR3, the DNA is TGTGCCAGCAGCCCGGGACTAGCGGAAAACATTCAGTACTTC. This encodes CASSPGLAENIQYF.

This chain joins TRBV4-2 and TRBJ1-2; tentative D call: TRBD1 (5 bases). The CDR3 runs 15 residues. V shed 0 bases and J shed 8 bases, with 16 bases lying between them. Germline V gene sequence: CDR1 LGHNA, CDR2 YNFKEQ. The CDR3: CASSQDPWGGEGYTF. The CDR3, as DNA: TGTGCCAGCAGCCAAGATCCGTGGGGAGGGGAGGGCTACACCTTC.

The rearrangement joins TRBV4-1 to TRBJ2-7; 7 nucleotides match TRBD1. Germline CDR1 and CDR2: MGHRA and YSYEKL. Trimming removed 4 bases from V and 4 bases from J; junction bases left unmatched: 13. This CDR3 region has 16 residues. This CDR3 is CASSPPVTGSSYEQYF. CDR3 in DNA: TGCGCCAGCAGCCCCCCCGTGACAGGGAGTAGTTACGAGCAGTACTTC.

The chain joins TRBV4-1 to TRBJ2-1; tentative D call: TRBD2 (5 bases). There are 14 residues in the CDR3. Trimming stripped 0 bases from V and 16 bases from J, with 19 bases between. From germline, CDR1 is MGHRA and CDR2 YSYEKL. The CDR3 DNA reads as TGCGCCAGCAGCCAAGAGGTGTTGAGGGAGAGGACCTTCTTC. Protein: CASSQEVLRERTFF.

This clone was recorded a few times. The rearrangement joins TRBV18 to TRBJ2-2; 11 bases agree with TRBD2. Germline V gene sequence: CDR1 KGHSH, CDR2 LQKENI. V lost 5 bases and J lost 1; bases outside the gene matches: 0. The CDR3 has 15 residues. The DNA of the CDR3 is TGTGCCAGCTCAGGACTAGCGGGGAACACCGGGGAGCTGTTTTTT. Its protein product is CASSGLAGNTGELFF.

V and J are TRBV9 and TRBJ2-1, with 7 positions matching TRBD2. V shed 4 bases, J shed 8 bases, and the junction held 6 bases outside the gene matches. Germline loops: CDR1 SGDLS, CDR2 YYNGEE. The CDR3 loop spans 13 amino acids. CDR3 residues: CASSLRLADEQFF. The CDR3 nucleotides read TGTGCCAGCAGCCTAAGACTAGCCGATGAGCAGTTCTTC. Variable domain in full (rest from reference TRBV9 and TRBJ2-1): DSGVTQTPKHLITATGQRVTLRCSPRSGDLSVYWYQQSLDQGLQFLIQYYNGEERAKGNILERFSAQQFPDLHSELNLSSLELGDSALYFCASSLRLADEQFFGPGTRLTVL.

This clone showed up just a few times. The chain has TRBV7-2 and TRBJ2-3; 7 bases fit TRBD2. CDR1 SGHTA and CDR2 FQGNSA come from the germline V gene. Trimming at V came to 6 bases and at J to 0 bases, leaving 6 bases not matched to a gene. CDR3 length: 15 amino acids. For the CDR3, the DNA is TGTGCCAGCAGTAGGGACTACCTAAGCACAGATACGCAGTATTTT. The encoded protein is CASSRDYLSTDTQYF.

V is TRBV6-4 and J is TRBJ2-1; tentative D call: TRBD1 (5 bases). Germline loops: CDR1 MRHNA, CDR2 SNTAGT. Trimming took 3 bases from V and 4 from J, leaving 19 bases between them. The CDR3 runs to 17 residues. The CDR3 protein is CASSELPRGNGYNEQFF. For the CDR3, the DNA is TGTGCCAGCAGTGAACTCCCTAGGGGCAACGGATACAATGAGCAGTTCTTC.

The chain couples TRBV9 to TRBJ1-3; no firm D call. Trimming shortened V by 4 bases and J by 0 bases, and 11 bases separated the two germline ends. Germline loops: CDR1 SGDLS, CDR2 YYNGEE. This CDR3 is 15 amino acids long. CDR3 DNA: TGTGCCAGCAGCATTGACACGAGCTCTGGAAACACCATATATTTT. This sequence encodes CASSIDTSSGNTIYF.

This clone was counted only a few times. This rearrangement joins TRBV5-1 to TRBJ2-7; no definite D call. The CDR3 totals 13 residues. The V end lost 4 bases, the J end lost 1 base, and 9 bases lay between the germline ends. The germline gives CDR1 SGHRS, CDR2 YFSETQ. In DNA form, the CDR3 reads TGCGCCAGCAGCCTCCCGCAGTCCTACGAGCAGTACTTC. Protein: CASSLPQSYEQYF.

This clone was counted a few times. The chain recombines TRBV7-2 with TRBJ2-2, with D hard to call. The germline CDR1 and CDR2 sequences are SGHTA and FQGNSA. The CDR3 extends over 15 amino acids. V lost 5 bases and J lost 7, with 17 bases in between. The CDR3 sequence: CASSPRGGRFGELFF. The CDR3 DNA is TGTGCCAGCAGCCCCCGCGGCGGAAGGTTCGGGGAGCTGTTTTTT.

This clone was counted only a few times. The chain links TRBV5-4 to TRBJ1-5; D not resolved. Germline V gives CDR1 SGHNT, CDR2 YYREEE (reference sequence). With 1 base removed from V and 1 base from J, the gap between germline ends came to 15 bases. The CDR3 spans 17 residues. CDR3 loop: CASSLRPGSGSNQPQHF. The CDR3, as DNA: TGTGCCAGCAGCTTGAGGCCGGGGTCGGGGAGCAATCAGCCCCAGCATTTT.

This clone occurred a few times. The V call is TRBV7-3, the J call TRBJ2-5; perhaps TRBD2 as D (6 bases). CDR3 size: 13 residues. The ends were cut back, 5 bases at V and 5 bases at J, with 12 bases in the middle. Germline values: CDR1 SGHTA, CDR2 FQGTGA. CDR3 amino acids: CASSPGGLETQYF. As DNA, the CDR3 is TGTGCCAGCAGCCCTGGGGGGTTGGAGACCCAGTACTTC.

A few counts support this clone. J is TRBJ1-1 and V is TRBV7-3; possible D gene TRBD1, 5 bases. The CDR3 extends over 13 amino acids. Germline CDR1 reads SGHTA; CDR2 reads FQGTGA. V lost 4 bases, J lost 3 bases, and 9 bases lay in between. CDR3 in amino acids: CASSSQTDTEAFF. The CDR3 bases are TGTGCCAGCAGCTCCCAGACAGACACTGAAGCTTTCTTT.

This clone showed up just a few times. This specimen includes other DNA sequences encoding the same CDR3. The chain has TRBV9 and TRBJ2-2; D is ambiguous. This CDR3 has 12 residues. The V and J ends lost 0 bases and 7 bases respectively, with 4 bases between them. Germline V lookup: CDR1 SGDLS, CDR2 YYNGEE. For the CDR3, the DNA is TGTGCCAGCAGCGTAGTCGGCGGGGAGCTGTTTTTT. Translated, it gives CASSVVGGELFF.

This chain joins TRBV18 and TRBJ1-2; 9 bases map to TRBD1. Germline V gene lookup returns CDR1 KGHSH and CDR2 LQKENI. The V and J ends lost 2 bases and 6 bases, in that order; junction bases with no gene match: 7. This CDR3 comprises 15 residues. This chain's CDR3 is CASSPNTGTGHGYTF. CDR3 coding DNA: TGTGCCAGCTCACCAAATACTGGGACAGGGCATGGCTACACCTTC.

This clone was observed a few times. This chain links TRBV11-3 with TRBJ2-4, with 12 bases fitting TRBD2. The junction had 13 bases not matched to a gene; V was cut back by 3 bases and J by 7 bases. The CDR3 length is 18 residues. Germline loops: CDR1 SGHNT, CDR2 YENEEA. The CDR3 here is CASSLRRLTSGSGNIQYF. The CDR3 DNA sequence: TGTGCCAGCAGCTTGCGCCGCCTGACTAGCGGGAGTGGGAACATTCAGTACTTC.

This rearrangement joins TRBV30 to TRBJ2-1; the D is unclear. V lost 2 bases, J lost 3 bases, and 8 bases lay in between. The CDR3 covers 13 residues. Germline CDR1 and CDR2: GTSNPN and SVGIG (reference sequence). The CDR3 loop is CAWSRLNYNEQFF. The CDR3 coding sequence is TGTGCCTGGAGTAGACTTAACTACAATGAGCAGTTCTTC.